The sequence of this TCR beta chain was determined in a study of CD8 T cells in ankylosing spondylitis. The CDR3 has 16 residues. V lost 0 bases to trimming and J lost 1 base; unmatched junction nucleotides: 5. Germline loops: CDR1 SNHLY, CDR2 FYNNEI. Construction of TCR beta libraries was performed using quantitative 5'-RACE with molecular barcodes. TCRdb redid the calling of the 5' RACE reads with MiXCR, one entry per CDR3 protein. This repertoire shows about 440,000 distinct CDR3 sequences, about a sixth found once; its top ten account for just over 1%. Whole-study findings and limits: Within ankylosing spondylitis blood, a TCR beta motif made up of roughly eight highly homologous variants appeared to be characteristic. Significant enrichment of disease-linked clones was reported in matched ankylosing spondylitis synovial fluid. In peripheral blood, disease-linked CD8+ clones occurred at relatively low frequencies.

Note on this clonotype: Its antigen is not identified.

The sequence derives from a male donor with ankylosing spondylitis. Sequencing was done on a sample of blood, either unsorted or a sorted T cell fraction (not recorded which). The genes are TRBV2 and TRBJ2-5; 7 nucleotides agree with TRBD2. The CDR3 sequence: CASSEAVRGGQETQYF. The CDR3 DNA reads as TGTGCCAGCAGTGAAGCGGTGCGCGGGGGCCAAGAGACCCAGTACTTC.